The 22 T cell receptor beta chains below come from one sample, sequenced in a study of T-cell reconstitution after alpha-beta-depleted transplantation in children. Preparation of the TCRbeta library involved a method that used unique molecular identifiers. MiXCR, run by TCRdb on the PCR reads, gives a single entry per CDR3 protein. The repertoire holds 98,000 or so distinct CDR3 sequences, with around 22% as singletons. Sequencing was performed on PBMCs, taken before TCRalphabeta/CD19-depleted stem cell transplant. These receptors were obtained from a boy aged 2 to 10 with acute lymphoblastic leukemia, due to receive a stem cell transplant.

The chain has TRBV5-1 and TRBJ2-5; TRBD2 matches 15 bases. Looked up from germline, CDR1 is SGHRS and CDR2 is YFSETQ. V lost 0 bases and J lost 4; bases outside the gene matches: 7. The CDR3 extends over 18 amino acids. CDR3 in amino acids: CASSLGTSGRAGRETQYF. DNA of the CDR3: TGCGCCAGCAGCTTGGGGACTAGCGGGAGGGCCGGTAGAGAGACCCAGTACTTC.

This clonotype was observed a handful of times. This chain uses TRBV20-1 with TRBJ2-5; possible D gene TRBD1, 6 bases. CDR1 is DFQATT, CDR2 SNEGSKA, per germline (reference sequence). This CDR3 region has 12 residues. The V gene lost 8 bases and the J gene lost 4 bases, with 14 bases spanning the gap. Written as DNA, the CDR3 is TGCAGTTTACCCAGGGGTCGAGAGACCCAGTACTTC. It translates to CSLPRGRETQYF.

This clonotype was seen a few times. CDR3 DNA sequence: TGCGCCAGCAGCTTGGTGCTGGGGGGGGCGGCTGGGGCCAACGTCCTGACTTTC. Residues: CASSLVLGGAAGANVLTF. The chain combines TRBV5-1 with TRBJ2-6, with D perhaps TRBD2 (7 bases). Germline CDR1 and CDR2: SGHRS and YFSETQ. V gave up 0 bases and J gave up 2 bases, with 15 bases separating them. The CDR3 sequence is 18 residues long.

In its sample, this clonotype was seen a few times. The chain recombines TRBV29-1 with TRBJ2-2; 7 nucleotides match TRBD1. V dropped 6 bases and J dropped 3; count of bases not matched to a gene: 7. Germline loops: CDR1 SQVTM, CDR2 ANQGSEA. The CDR3 is 14 amino acids. The DNA for the CDR3 is TGCAGCGTGAGGCAGGGGGTCGACACCGGGGAGCTGTTTTTT. Its protein is CSVRQGVDTGELFF.

The rearrangement links TRBV6-5 to TRBJ2-7; TRBD2 matches at 11 bases. Trimming cost V 0 bases and J 6 bases; bases outside gene matches: 4. Germline V gene sequence: CDR1 MNHEY, CDR2 SVGAGI. The CDR3 length is 15 residues. The CDR3 protein is CASSYSGLAAGEQYF. The CDR3, as DNA: TGTGCCAGCAGTTACTCGGGACTAGCGGCGGGCGAGCAGTACTTC.

This clonotype was seen only a few times. V and J are TRBV9 and TRBJ2-1, with 10 bases that match TRBD2. Per the germline V gene, CDR1 is SGDLS and CDR2 is YYNGEE. CDR3 length equals 17 residues. V was clipped by 0 bases and J by 5 bases; unmatched bases: 8. CDR3 nucleotides: TGTGCCAGCAGCGTAGATGGGAGCGGGAGGGTTAACAATGAGCAGTTCTTC. Encoded protein: CASSVDGSGRVNNEQFF. The whole variable domain, filled in from reference TRBV9 and TRBJ2-1, reads DSGVTQTPKHLITATGQRVTLRCSPRSGDLSVYWYQQSLDQGLQFLIQYYNGEERAKGNILERFSAQQFPDLHSELNLSSLELGDSALYFCASSVDGSGRVNNEQFFGPGTRLTVL.

This clonotype was counted many times. The gene calls are TRBV20-1 and TRBJ2-1; D call uncertain. The germline CDR1 and CDR2 sequences are DFQATT and SNEGSKA (reference sequence). With 0 bases removed from V and 6 bases from J, the gap between germline ends came to 12 bases. The CDR3 is made up of 14 amino acids. In DNA, the CDR3 is TGCAGTGCTAGAGATCCCAGAGCTTCCAATGAGCAGTTCTTC. The encoded protein is CSARDPRASNEQFF.

The chain combines TRBV5-1 with TRBJ2-7, with 7 bases matching TRBD2. Looked up from germline, CDR1 is SGHRS and CDR2 is YFSETQ. The CDR3 loop spans 17 amino acids. V was pared by 3 bases and J by 7 bases, with 19 bases of the junction left unmatched. CDR3 loop: CASSWRASGGTLREQYF. CDR3 in DNA: TGCGCCAGCAGCTGGAGGGCTAGCGGAGGGACCCTAAGGGAGCAGTACTTC.

The chain uses TRBV11-2 and TRBJ2-3; D is perhaps TRBD2 (6 bases). The germline V gene has CDR1 SGHAT and CDR2 FQNNGV. This CDR3 has 15 amino acids. V was pared by 9 bases and J by 6 bases, with 22 bases between. CDR3 residues: CASNRGGGMYDTQYF. CDR3 DNA sequence: TGTGCCAGTAACCGGGGCGGAGGGATGTACGATACGCAGTATTTT.

This clonotype was recorded at least ten times. V usage is TRBV28 and J usage is TRBJ2-5; a possible D gene is TRBD2 (5 bases). Germline assignment: CDR1 MDHEN and CDR2 SYDVKM. Trimming took 4 bases from V and 5 from J, leaving 11 bases between them. CDR3 length: 13 residues. CDR3 in amino acids: CASSSDFGETQYF. CDR3 nucleotides: TGTGCCAGCAGTTCGGACTTTGGGGAGACCCAGTACTTC.

The chain recombines TRBV20-1 with TRBJ2-3; the match to TRBD1 covers 7 bases. The CDR3 contains 14 residues. V lost 4 bases and J lost 3; bases outside the gene matches: 7. Germline V gives CDR1 DFQATT, CDR2 SNEGSKA (reference sequence). CDR3 coding DNA: TGCAGTGCTATCCGGGACAGAAGAACAGATACGCAGTATTTT. Its protein is CSAIRDRRTDTQYF.

The chain couples TRBV9 to TRBJ2-2; 8 bases line up with TRBD2. The CDR3 sequence is 17 residues long. With V trimmed by 4 bases and J by 0 bases, 8 bases remained unmatched. Germline-derived CDR1 and CDR2 are SGDLS and YYNGEE. CDR3 sequence (DNA): TGTGCCAGCAGCACCCCCGGGCGGGAGGCGAACACCGGGGAGCTGTTTTTT. Protein: CASSTPGREANTGELFF. Combining the CDR3 with reference TRBV9 and TRBJ2-2 gives the whole variable domain DSGVTQTPKHLITATGQRVTLRCSPRSGDLSVYWYQQSLDQGLQFLIQYYNGEERAKGNILERFSAQQFPDLHSELNLSSLELGDSALYFCASSTPGREANTGELFFGEGSRLTVL.

This clonotype was recorded a few times. This chain connects TRBV6-6 to TRBJ1-1, with unresolved D. Germline V gene data show CDR1 as MNHNY and CDR2 as SVGAGI (reference sequence). Trimming shortened V by 1 base and J by 4 bases, and 7 bases separated the two germline ends. The CDR3 is made up of 13 amino acids. Written as DNA, the CDR3 is TGTGCCAGCAGTTACTTAGTGGGCACTGAAGCTTTCTTT. This codes for CASSYLVGTEAFF.

The V gene is TRBV20-1, the J gene TRBJ2-1, with D hard to call. Germline CDR1 DFQATT, CDR2 SNEGSKA (reference sequence). The CDR3 runs to 16 residues. V shed 6 bases and J shed 3 bases, with 21 bases lying between them. CDR3 bases: TGCAGTGCGGATCGACTGACCGATGTTTACTACAATGAGCAGTTCTTC. Protein: CSADRLTDVYYNEQFF.

This clonotype was picked up a small number of times. The chain couples TRBV28 to TRBJ1-1, with D unresolved. Deletions cut 7 bases from V and 0 bases from J, with 12 bases between. This CDR3 spans 14 amino acids. Germline CDR1 is MDHEN and CDR2 is SYDVKM. The CDR3 loop reads CASTLGRVNTEAFF. Here the CDR3 DNA reads TGTGCCAGCACCCTGGGGAGGGTGAACACTGAAGCTTTCTTT.

Regarding this clonotype: The conserved phenylalanine or tryptophan normally closing the CDR3 is absent here, so this likely arose from a read error. The chain couples TRBV20-1 to TRBJ2-3; 9 nucleotides align to TRBD2. The CDR3 contains 18 residues. The germline gives CDR1 DFQATT, CDR2 SNEGSKA (reference sequence). The CDR3 loop reads CSASRLAEVGTSTDTQYL. In DNA form, the CDR3 reads TGCAGTGCTAGTCGACTAGCGGAAGTGGGGACTAGCACGGATACGCAGTATCTT.

The rearrangement uses TRBV25-1 and TRBJ2-7, with D perhaps TRBD2 (7 bases). CDR1 MGHDK and CDR2 SYGVNS come from the germline V gene. The CDR3 runs 13 residues. V lost 5 bases and J lost 5, with 13 bases in between. The CDR3 reads CASSFGGGDEQYF. DNA of the CDR3: TGTGCCAGCAGTTTTGGGGGGGGCGACGAGCAGTACTTC.

The rearrangement joins TRBV6-5 to TRBJ2-2; no clear D. V was trimmed by 0 bases and J by 4 bases, leaving 15 bases between them. Germline CDR1 and CDR2: MNHEY and SVGAGI. There are 17 residues in the CDR3. Here the CDR3 reads CASSYSNRRRATGELFF. CDR3 DNA sequence: TGTGCCAGCAGTTACTCGAACCGGAGAAGGGCCACCGGGGAGCTGTTTTTT.

The chain recombines TRBV2 with TRBJ2-2; D is ambiguous. Trimming took off 4 bases at V and 9 bases at J, with 9 bases between the two ends. From germline, CDR1 is SNHLY and CDR2 FYNNEI. This CDR3 region has 12 residues. CDR3 DNA: TGTGCCAGCAGTGTCACACCACGGGAGCTGTTTTTT. It is translated as CASSVTPRELFF.

The V gene is TRBV28, the J gene TRBJ2-1; D is unclear. The germline gives CDR1 MDHEN, CDR2 SYDVKM. The germline V and J ends were trimmed by 7 bases and 7 bases, with 8 bases remaining between them. This CDR3 has 11 amino acids. Here the CDR3 DNA reads TGTGCCAGCATGGCCCGGAATGAGCAGTTCTTC. It specifies CASMARNEQFF.

This clonotype was seen ten or more times. This chain links TRBV10-3 with TRBJ2-1; D is perhaps TRBD1 (6 bases). Germline CDR1 and CDR2: ENHRY and SYGVKD. The CDR3 totals 14 residues. V lost 6 bases, J lost 4 bases, and 13 bases lay in between. The CDR3 here is CAIRGAGGYNEQFF. CDR3 bases: TGTGCCATCAGGGGGGCCGGAGGATACAATGAGCAGTTCTTC.

The V call is TRBV6-1, the J call TRBJ1-5, with TRBD1 identical over 7 bases. Germline CDR1 is MNHNS and CDR2 is SASEGT. CDR3 length equals 18 residues. V was pared by 5 bases and J by 5 bases, with 18 bases of the junction left unmatched. The CDR3 DNA follows: TGTGCCAGCAGTCTGCGCTACTCCGGGACAGAGCTATATCAGCCCCAGCATTTT. Protein product: CASSLRYSGTELYQPQHF.